The 6 T cell receptor beta chains in this list originate from one sample, sequenced in a study of identical twins. One entry per CDR3 protein, called by TCRdb with MiXCR from the 5' RACE reads. The data show around 960,000 distinct CDR3 sequences, about 12% seen once. Another study also made use of these data, one on yellow fever vaccine responses in identical twins.

Sequenced sample: PBMCs. These receptors were obtained from a woman younger than 30 in good health.

There are a few counts of this clonotype. The V call is TRBV6-5, the J call TRBJ2-1, with 10 positions matching TRBD2. Germline CDR1 and CDR2: MNHEY and SVGAGI. This CDR3 has 16 residues. Germline trimming cut 0 bases from V and 10 bases from J; bases unmatched to any gene: 9. For the CDR3, the DNA is TGTGCCAGCAGTTACTCTGGAAGCGGGGGGGCAAGGGAGCAGTTCTTC. This encodes CASSYSGSGGAREQFF.

This clonotype was seen many times. CDR3 residues: CSAREGLPETGELFF. The DNA of the CDR3 is TGCAGTGCTAGAGAGGGACTCCCTGAGACCGGGGAGCTGTTTTTT. The chain joins TRBV20-1 to TRBJ2-2, with D possibly being TRBD2 (6 bases). Per the germline V gene, CDR1 is DFQATT and CDR2 is SNEGSKA (reference sequence). This CDR3 is 15 amino acids long. Trimming removed 0 bases from V and 5 bases from J, with 13 bases in between.

The chain uses TRBV2 and TRBJ2-5; D remains unclear. CDR1 is SNHLY, CDR2 FYNNEI, per germline. V was trimmed by 4 bases and J by 5 bases, leaving 17 bases between them. This CDR3 comprises 15 residues. The CDR3 region has the DNA TGTGCCAGCAGTGGGCTCTCGTATGAGGAGGAGACCCAGTACTTC. It yields the protein CASSGLSYEEETQYF. Looking up the rest from reference TRBV2 and TRBJ2-5 gives the full variable domain: EPEVTQTPSHQVTQMGQEVILRCVPISNHLYFYWYRQILGQKVEFLVSFYNNEISEKSEIFDDQFSVERPDGSNFTLKIRSTKLEDSAMYFCASSGLSYEEETQYFGPGTRLLVL.

This sequence joins TRBV5-1 and TRBJ2-7; D is undetermined. V was clipped by 0 bases and J by 3 bases, with 10 bases between them. CDR1 and CDR2 (germline): SGHRS, YFSETQ. This CDR3 is built from 14 residues. CDR3 sequence: CASSLGDANYEQYF. The CDR3 DNA is TGCGCCAGCAGCTTGGGGGATGCTAACTACGAGCAGTACTTC.

This clonotype appeared many times. This rearrangement joins TRBV29-1 to TRBJ2-7; 7 bases fit TRBD1. Germline-derived CDR1 and CDR2 are SQVTM and ANQGSEA. The CDR3 loop spans 14 amino acids. The junction had 9 bases not matched to a gene; V was cut back by 7 bases and J by 0 bases. The CDR3 loop reads CSAAGTVLSYEQYF. The CDR3 nucleotides read TGCAGCGCCGCAGGGACAGTCCTCTCCTACGAGCAGTACTTC.

The chain couples TRBV10-1 to TRBJ1-1; 7 nucleotides match TRBD1. Looked up from germline, CDR1 is WNHNN and CDR2 is SYGVQD (reference sequence). J lost 6 bases, V lost 5 bases, and 3 bases had no gene match. This CDR3 spans 12 amino acids. The CDR3 here is CASSTGQAEAFF. CDR3 nucleotides: TGCGCCAGCAGTACCGGACAGGCTGAAGCTTTCTTT.